The subject of this entry is one T cell receptor (beta chain). The target antigen is unknown. The data originate from a study of cytomegalovirus exposure and HLA in healthy donors. Study-level results: Several of the most significant clusters appeared, in a later analysis, to be linked to common viral pathogens. Analysis performed later found about 17,000 TCR beta sequences associated with HLA alleles at 0.05 false discovery rate.

The PCR employed 60 Vbeta primers together with 13 Jbeta primers. The repertoire was sequenced with immunoSEQ multiplex PCR; TCRdb's copy has only in-frame clones and lacks some. The sample data list some 70,000 clones. CDR1 and CDR2 from the germline V gene are MNHNS and SASEGT. The germline V and J ends were trimmed by 5 bases and 10 bases, with 17 bases remaining between them. This CDR3 is built from 13 residues. Sequencing was done on a sample of PBMCs. The chain links TRBV6-1 to TRBJ1-1, with TRBD1 as a possible D gene (5 bases). The TCR sequence derives from a man aged 35-49 years in good health and CMV-seronegative. This chain's CDR3 is CASSNPIDSSAFF. CDR3 bases: TGTGCCAGCAGTAATCCTATAGACAGTTCAGCTTTCTTT.